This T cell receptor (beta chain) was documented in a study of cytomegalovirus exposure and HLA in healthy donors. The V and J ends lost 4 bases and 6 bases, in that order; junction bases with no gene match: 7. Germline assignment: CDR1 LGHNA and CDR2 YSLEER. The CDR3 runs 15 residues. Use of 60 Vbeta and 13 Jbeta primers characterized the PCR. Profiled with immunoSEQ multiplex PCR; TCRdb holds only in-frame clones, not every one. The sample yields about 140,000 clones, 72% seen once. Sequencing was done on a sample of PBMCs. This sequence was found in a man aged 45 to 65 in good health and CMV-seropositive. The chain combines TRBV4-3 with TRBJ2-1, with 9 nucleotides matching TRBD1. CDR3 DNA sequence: TGCGCCAGCAGCCTTACAGGGGGCGAGGTCAATGAGCAGTTCTTC. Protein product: CASSLTGGEVNEQFF.